The T cell receptor beta chain under discussion was sequenced for a study of vaccination and CD4 T cells after COVID-19 (dated by TCRdb to between 2021 and 2023). About the full investigation: Every convalescent patient had a positive nasal swab PCR test for SARS-CoV-2, with mild disease in nine patients and severe disease in one. In more than eight COVID-19 convalescent patients and a handful of infection-naive healthy vaccine recipients, researchers compared the spike-specific CD4+ TCR repertoire from before mRNA vaccination with the repertoire from after. Each participant got two doses of either the Pfizer-BioNTech BNT162b2 vaccine (n=8) or the Moderna mRNA-1273 vaccine (n=2). The convalescent cohort comprised six males and four females, including two Hispanic individuals, seven Caucasians, two Asians and one multiracial person. Post-COVID blood samples were collected from convalescent patients a median of around 96 days after diagnosis, with a range of about 35 to 170 days. Post-vaccine blood samples were taken a median of around 70 days after the second vaccine dose, with a range of about 13 to 241 days. On the study overall, not on this receptor specifically: The number of convalescent patients in the study was relatively small, and the study did not examine early timepoints following natural infection. Among the post-vaccine SARS-CoV-2-reactive clones in convalescent patients, a median around 90% showed up only after vaccination, which suggests vaccine-specific priming. The median count of SARS-CoV-2-reactive clonotypes went up from 20 to 25 after infection to 38 after vaccination, although the change was not significant. In convalescent patients, nearly all vaccine-specific clones (304 of 307) were found to be mono-reactive for SARS-CoV-2 spike rather than cross-reactive with common cold coronaviruses.

There are 13 amino acids in the CDR3, from cysteine to phenylalanine inclusive. The DNA shown is the 39-base CDR3, in frame from base 1. Based on the germline V gene (reference sequence), the CDR1 and CDR2 sequences are DFQATT and SNEGSKA. Deletion took 2 bases off V and 1 base off J, with a span of 8 bases between the germline ends. The positive SARS-CoV-2 PCR tests of the convalescent patients were dated from March to December 2020, before the Alpha, Beta and Delta variants emerged in the United States. Ficoll-Paque Plus gradient centrifugation was used to isolate PBMCs from whole blood, and the isolated PBMCs were then either used fresh or cryopreserved at -140C. Comment on this clonotype: Its binding antigen is unknown. Qualities for individual bases were not recorded, and no much larger clone is one base off.

To prepare the library, PCR was applied. Instrument used: Illumina iSeq 100. On the study's bioinformatics: Non-productive sequences were filtered out, and CDR3s that did not start with C, did not end with F or W, or were shorter than 7 amino acids were discarded. CDR3 homology was assessed with Levenshtein distances (stringdist) and unrooted phylogenetic trees (ape) in R version 3.6.1. TCRdb passed the public sequencing reads through fastp at Q25 and MiXCR, retaining productive beta sequences. Each CDR3 protein appears once, grouped with its most common genes and DNA. These V and J calls are TCRdb output, not the study's own analysis. For this sample there are fewer than 15,000 distinct CDR3 sequences; 69% appear just once. The top ten constitute approximately 1.1% of the sample.

The receptor's source is a human donor who had recovered from COVID-19. Recombination joined TRBV20-1 with TRBJ1-1; the D gene is unclear. The sequencing used CD4+ T cells from blood, collected after SARS-CoV-2 vaccination. The DNA sequence is TGCAGTGCTAGAAATCCTAAGAACACTGAAGCTTTCTTT. The translation is CSARNPKNTEAFF.